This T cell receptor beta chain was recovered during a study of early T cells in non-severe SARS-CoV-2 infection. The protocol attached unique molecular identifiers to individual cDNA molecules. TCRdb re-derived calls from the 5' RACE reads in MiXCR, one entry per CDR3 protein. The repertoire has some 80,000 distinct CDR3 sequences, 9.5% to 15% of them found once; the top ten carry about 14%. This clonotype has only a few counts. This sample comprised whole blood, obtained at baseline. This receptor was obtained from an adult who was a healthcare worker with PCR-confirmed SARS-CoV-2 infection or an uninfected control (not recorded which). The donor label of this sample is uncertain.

In DNA, the CDR3 is TGTGCCAGCAGCCGGCAGGGGATCGGGGAGCTGTTTTTT. Its translation: CASSRQGIGELFF. This chain links TRBV3-1 with TRBJ2-2; the D gene is possibly TRBD1 (6 bases). Germline V gene lookup returns CDR1 LGHDT and CDR2 YNNKEL (reference sequence). The germline V and J ends were trimmed by 4 bases and 7 bases, with 10 bases remaining between them. The CDR3 covers 13 residues.